The 10 T cell receptor beta chains below all came from one sample that was sequenced in a study of control samples from healthy donors and cancer patients (TCRdb year 2020). Library construction relied on the immunoSEQ multiplex PCR assay. The source is immuneACCESS, and TCRdb retained only in-frame sequences with V and J called. Part of the clones is not carried over; for the studies checked, unresolved V genes explain less than half of this, and the remainder is unexplained. For this sample the table gives approximately 160,000 clones, of which approximately 92% were detected only once. Of the sample, roughly 3.9% falls within the top ten clones. The sample was blood. The receptors here all came from a woman aged 55 to 70 in good health.

The rearrangement links TRBV27 to TRBJ2-2, with a tentative D call TRBD2 (6 bases). CDR1 and CDR2 from the germline V gene are MNHEY and SMNVEV (reference sequence). The CDR3 contains 19 residues. Trimming removed 4 bases at V and 1 base at J, with 22 bases between. In nucleotides, the CDR3 is TGTGCCAGCAGTTCGGGGGTCGGCAAGCCTGACTGGAACACCGGGGAGCTGTTTTTT. Translation gives CASSSGVGKPDWNTGELFF.

The J gene is TRBJ2-7, the V gene TRBV4-3; no clear D gene. The V end lost 0 bases, the J end lost 2 bases, and 14 bases lay between the germline ends. The length of the CDR3 is 16 residues. The germline CDR1 and CDR2 sequences are LGHNA and YSLEER. CDR3 loop: CASSQESAQVPYEQYF. The CDR3 nucleotides read TGCGCCAGCAGCCAAGAGAGTGCCCAGGTGCCCTACGAGCAGTACTTC.

V and J are TRBV6-6 and TRBJ1-3, with a weak D call TRBD1 (5 bases). There are 13 residues in the CDR3. The germline V gene has CDR1 MNHNY and CDR2 SVGAGI (reference sequence). V lost 6 bases and J 9 bases, leaving 15 bases between the germline ends. The CDR3: CASSRGGAGTIYF. CDR3 coding DNA: TGTGCCAGCAGCCGCGGGGGTGCAGGCACCATATATTTT.

The rearrangement uses TRBV7-2 and TRBJ1-1; D call uncertain. Germline CDR1 is SGHTA and CDR2 is FQGNSA. CDR3 length: 16 residues. V lost 5 bases and J 0 bases, leaving 16 bases between the germline ends. CDR3 DNA: TGTGCCAGCAGCCCGCAGGACGGGCTTGTGAACACTGAAGCTTTCTTT. This sequence encodes CASSPQDGLVNTEAFF.

The count of this clone is one. V usage is TRBV7-8 and J usage is TRBJ2-6; D not resolved. CDR1 SGHVS and CDR2 FQNEAQ come from the germline V gene. The CDR3 runs to 13 residues. The V gene lost 7 bases and the J gene lost 2 bases, with 6 bases spanning the gap. The CDR3 coding sequence is TGTGCCAGCATGAATGCTGGGGCCAACGTCCTGACTTTC. Its protein product is CASMNAGANVLTF.

The V gene is TRBV5-5, the J gene TRBJ2-5; the D is unclear. Germline V CDR1 and CDR2: SGHKS, YYEKEE (reference sequence). Between the trimmed V and J ends, which lost 3 bases and 1 base, there was a span of 4 bases. This CDR3 is built from 12 residues. The CDR3 nucleotides read TGTGCCAGCAGCTACATCCAAGAGACCCAGTACTTC. Residues: CASSYIQETQYF.

The J gene is TRBJ2-2, the V gene TRBV28; 9 bases are a match to TRBD2. J lost 4 bases, V lost 3 bases, and 3 bases had no gene match. Germline assignment: CDR1 MDHEN and CDR2 SYDVKM. This CDR3 contains 15 residues. The CDR3 protein is CASSLRRGGTGELFF. DNA for the CDR3: TGTGCCAGCAGTTTGAGGCGGGGGGGCACCGGGGAGCTGTTTTTT.

Sample share makes this clone medium-sized. The chain is built from TRBV6-2 or TRBV6-3 and TRBJ1-2, with D maybe TRBD1 (5 bases). CDR3 size: 14 residues. The germline V and J ends were trimmed by 2 bases and 4 bases, with 11 bases remaining between them. Looked up from germline, CDR1 is MNHEY and CDR2 is SVGEGT. The CDR3 bases are TGTGCCAGCAGTTACCAAGGGGACGGCTATGGCTACACCTTC. Translating it yields CASSYQGDGYGYTF.

The V gene is TRBV7-2, the J gene TRBJ1-5; D uncertain. Trimming stripped 0 bases from V and 4 bases from J, with 7 bases between. This CDR3 contains 14 residues. The germline V gene encodes CDR1 SGHTA and CDR2 FQGNSA. This CDR3 is CASSLANSNQPQHF. The DNA of the CDR3 is TGTGCCAGCAGCTTAGCTAACAGTAATCAGCCCCAGCATTTT.

The chain has TRBV15 and TRBJ2-5, with D possibly matching TRBD2 (6 bases). This CDR3 contains 14 residues. The V end lost 0 bases, the J end lost 5 bases, and 10 bases lay between the germline ends. Per the germline V gene, CDR1 is LNHNV and CDR2 is YYDKDF (reference sequence). The CDR3 nucleotides are TGTGCCACCAGCAGAGATGCAGGGAGGGAGACCCAGTACTTC. Translated: CATSRDAGRETQYF.